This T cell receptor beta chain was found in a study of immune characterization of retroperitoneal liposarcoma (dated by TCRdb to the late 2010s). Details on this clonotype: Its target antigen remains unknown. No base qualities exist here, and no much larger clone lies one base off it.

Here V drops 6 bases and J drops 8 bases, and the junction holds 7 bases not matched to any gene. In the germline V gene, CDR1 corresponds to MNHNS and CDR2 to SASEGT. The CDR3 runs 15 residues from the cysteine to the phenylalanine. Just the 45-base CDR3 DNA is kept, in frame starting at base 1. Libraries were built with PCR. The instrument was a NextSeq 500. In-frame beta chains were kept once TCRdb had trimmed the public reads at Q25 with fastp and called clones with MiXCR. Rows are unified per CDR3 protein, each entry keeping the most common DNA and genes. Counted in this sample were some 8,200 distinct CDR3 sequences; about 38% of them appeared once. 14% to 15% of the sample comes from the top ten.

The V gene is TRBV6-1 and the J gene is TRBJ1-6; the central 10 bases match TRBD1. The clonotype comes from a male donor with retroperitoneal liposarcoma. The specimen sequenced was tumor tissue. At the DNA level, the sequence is TGTGCCAGCAGGACCGGGACAGGGGAATATTCACCCCTCCACTTT. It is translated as CASRTGTGEYSPLHF.